This is a list of T cell receptor beta chains from one sample in a study of cytomegalovirus exposure and HLA in healthy donors. Sequencing was performed with immunoSEQ multiplex PCR; in TCRdb, only in-frame clones are kept and a portion is missing. The table has about 170,000 clones, over 75% seen once; the top ten hold about 2.9%. Sequenced input: PBMCs. The receptors stem from a female donor in good health and CMV-seronegative. Both conserved end residues are trimmed from each CDR3.

J gene: TRBJ1-2
V gene: TRBV6-1
CDR3 protein: ASSEATGGPLYGYT

J gene: TRBJ1-6
V gene: TRBV19
CDR3 protein: ASSISGQRSSYNSPLH

J gene: TRBJ2-7
V gene: TRBV11-1
CDR3 protein: ASSLLAASYEQY

J gene: TRBJ2-1
V gene: TRBV7-3
CDR3 protein: ASSLTASGHEAV

J gene: TRBJ2-7
V gene: TRBV7-9
CDR3 protein: ASSQGLPSYEQY

J gene: TRBJ2-2
V gene: TRBV28
CDR3 protein: ASPPDRAITGELF

J gene: TRBJ2-1
V gene: TRBV7-9
CDR3 protein: SSSLRLASYNEQF

J gene: TRBJ2-1
V gene: TRBV14
CDR3 protein: ASSPPPYGLAGVGEQF

J gene: TRBJ1-1
V gene: TRBV28
CDR3 protein: ASSPSANSLEAF

J gene: TRBJ2-2
V gene: TRBV21-1
CDR3 protein: ASSKLAGGLPGELF

J gene: TRBJ1-1
V gene: TRBV2
CDR3 protein: ASSEKAGGFVVNTEAF

J gene: TRBJ1-2
V gene: TRBV2
CDR3 protein: ASRPRDRNLLNNYGYT

J gene: TRBJ2-6
V gene: TRBV7-6
CDR3 protein: ASRSGGYSGANVLT

J gene: TRBJ1-2
V gene: TRBV7-7
CDR3 protein: ASLKTTNYGYT

J gene: TRBJ1-1
V gene: TRBV28
CDR3 protein: ASSAPGQGGTEAF

J gene: TRBJ2-4
V gene: TRBV5-1
CDR3 protein: ASSLVLAKNIQY

J gene: TRBJ2-3
V gene: TRBV19
CDR3 protein: ATSSGTSTDTQY

J gene: TRBJ1-6
V gene: TRBV6-6
CDR3 protein: ASTLRGQDNSPLH

J gene: TRBJ2-7
V gene: TRBV9
CDR3 protein: ASSQRALGTSGRALYEQY

J gene: TRBJ1-6
V gene: TRBV5-4
CDR3 protein: ASSLLGQNYNSPLH

J gene: TRBJ1-1
V gene: TRBV6-6
CDR3 protein: ASRDRPGAEAF

J gene: TRBJ1-1
V gene: TRBV7-9
CDR3 protein: ASSPTGSVDTEAF

J gene: TRBJ1-1
V gene: TRBV28
CDR3 protein: ASSFGRGPGGTEAF

J gene: TRBJ1-2
V gene: TRBV27
CDR3 protein: ASSLSFGDGYT

J gene: TRBJ1-1
V gene: TRBV27
CDR3 protein: ASSLRAF

J gene: TRBJ1-1
V gene: TRBV19
CDR3 protein: ASSDRGGGTEAF

J gene: TRBJ1-5
V gene: TRBV28
CDR3 protein: ASRSGDLIQPQH

J gene: TRBJ2-3
V gene: TRBV5-6
CDR3 protein: ASSLGHFLEDTQY

J gene: TRBJ2-5
V gene: TRBV19
CDR3 protein: ASRITSGGRETQY

J gene: TRBJ1-2
V gene: TRBV15
CDR3 protein: ATSRVPVPGYT

J gene: TRBJ2-7
V gene: TRBV7-2
CDR3 protein: ASSLTSVSYEQY

J gene: TRBJ1-1
V gene: TRBV19
CDR3 protein: ASNGGRANTEAF

J gene: TRBJ2-7
V gene: TRBV18
CDR3 protein: ASSPSRGDEQY

J gene: TRBJ2-7
V gene: TRBV6-6
CDR3 protein: ASSYRGDHEQY

J gene: TRBJ1-1
V gene: TRBV5-4
CDR3 protein: ASSSPGNTEAF

J gene: TRBJ1-1
V gene: TRBV28
CDR3 protein: ASSRTQGLSTEAF

J gene: TRBJ1-1
V gene: TRBV30
CDR3 protein: ALGRGNTEAF

J gene: TRBJ2-5
V gene: TRBV9
CDR3 protein: ASSVGGSGSGKTQY

J gene: TRBJ2-7
V gene: TRBV27
CDR3 protein: ASSLGLADYEQY

J gene: TRBJ2-1
V gene: TRBV6-6
CDR3 protein: ASRQRGGYNEQF

J gene: TRBJ1-5
V gene: TRBV7-6
CDR3 protein: ASSLATNRQVDQPQH

J gene: TRBJ1-2
V gene: TRBV6-5
CDR3 protein: ASSYSITPIGGYT

J gene: TRBJ2-2
V gene: TRBV19
CDR3 protein: ASRKQGAQNTGELF

J gene: TRBJ1-1
V gene: TRBV27
CDR3 protein: ASSSAGGGTEAF

J gene: TRBJ2-3
V gene: TRBV7-9
CDR3 protein: ASSRTDTQY

J gene: TRBJ1-4
V gene: TRBV5-5
CDR3 protein: ASSTDRGGGNEKLF

J gene: TRBJ2-1
V gene: TRBV9
CDR3 protein: ASSALLVTDYNEQF

J gene: TRBJ1-1
V gene: TRBV29-1
CDR3 protein: SLGDTWPGEAF

J gene: TRBJ1-1
V gene: TRBV21-1
CDR3 protein: ASSGTGGNTEAF

J gene: TRBJ2-7
V gene: TRBV25-1
CDR3 protein: ASRASGGYEQY